What follows are 7 T cell receptor beta chains derived from one specimen sequenced in a study of cytomegalovirus exposure and HLA in healthy donors. PCR used 60 Vbeta primers and 13 Jbeta primers. Generated by immunoSEQ multiplex PCR, the TCRdb table keeps only in-frame clones and is missing some. The sample shows more than 95,000 clones, around 72% of them seen only once. The sequenced sample was PBMCs. These receptor sequences come from a male donor in good health and CMV-seronegative.

V and J are TRBV28 and TRBJ2-3; 7 bases are shared with TRBD2. The CDR3 sequence is 16 residues long. Germline V lookup: CDR1 MDHEN, CDR2 SYDVKM. Trimming took 4 bases from V and 3 from J; bases not matched to a gene: 10. This CDR3 is CASSSTSASRTDTQYF. The CDR3 DNA follows: TGTGCCAGCAGTTCAACTAGCGCCTCGCGGACAGATACGCAGTATTTT.

The V gene is TRBV5-1, the J gene TRBJ2-1, with D maybe TRBD2 (6 bases). With 6 bases removed from V and 7 bases from J, the gap between germline ends came to 20 bases. Germline V gene data show CDR1 as SGHRS and CDR2 as YFSETQ. This CDR3 region has 15 residues. The DNA of the CDR3 is TGCGCCAGCACCGGAAGGGCGGGATTGGGGAATGAGCAGTTCTTC. Amino acids: CASTGRAGLGNEQFF.

In nucleotides, the CDR3 is TGTGCCAGCAGCTTAAACTTGTTGGGCTCCCTAAATGAGCAGTTCTTC. This codes for CASSLNLLGSLNEQFF. This chain links TRBV11-3 with TRBJ2-1; D unclear. This CDR3 spans 16 amino acids. CDR1 and CDR2 (germline): SGHNT, YENEEA. V lost 2 bases to trimming and J lost 7 bases, with 18 bases between them. The full variable domain, with the rest looked up from reference TRBV11-3 and TRBJ2-1, is EAGVVQSPRYKIIEKKQPVAFWCNPISGHNTLYWYLQNLGQGPELLIRYENEEAVDDSQLPKDRFSAERLKGVDSTLKIQPAELGDSAVYLCASSLNLLGSLNEQFFGPGTRLTVL.

The gene calls are TRBV5-6 and TRBJ2-1; D remains ambiguous. Per the germline V gene, CDR1 is SGHDT and CDR2 is YYEEEE. V lost 0 bases and J lost 4, with 8 bases in between. The length of the CDR3 is 14 residues. The CDR3 sequence is CASSLEQYYNEQFF. In nucleotides, the CDR3 is TGTGCCAGCAGCTTGGAACAGTATTACAATGAGCAGTTCTTC. Supplemented by reference TRBV5-6 and TRBJ2-1, the full variable domain reads DAGVTQSPTHLIKTRGQQVTLRCSPKSGHDTVSWYQQALGQGPQFIFQYYEEEERQRGNFPDRFSGHQFPNYSSELNVNALLLGDSALYLCASSLEQYYNEQFFGPGTRLTVL.

This clone was counted once. The J gene is TRBJ1-1, the V gene TRBV29-1; D perhaps matches TRBD1 (5 bases). This CDR3 is built from 16 residues. The V end lost 6 bases, the J end lost 9 bases, and 29 bases lay between the germline ends. Germline values: CDR1 SQVTM, CDR2 ANQGSEA. The CDR3 coding sequence is TGCAGCGTCGCGGGAGGGGCAGGGCAAAGTCCCGGGAAAGCTTTCTTT. The encoded protein is CSVAGGAGQSPGKAFF.

J is TRBJ2-2 and V is TRBV5-1, with TRBD2 matching 8 bases. The germline gives CDR1 SGHRS, CDR2 YFSETQ. The CDR3 is 14 residues long. With V trimmed by 3 bases and J by 5 bases, 3 bases remained unmatched. The CDR3 reads CASSSPGGTGELFF. The CDR3, as DNA: TGCGCCAGCAGCTCACCGGGGGGGACCGGGGAGCTGTTTTTT.

J is TRBJ2-6 and V is TRBV9; possibly TRBD2 for D (5 bases). Deletions cut 0 bases from V and 0 bases from J, with 10 bases between. The CDR3 sequence is 17 residues long. Germline V gene sequence: CDR1 SGDLS, CDR2 YYNGEE. CDR3 region: CASSVGGESSGANVLTF. The CDR3 nucleotides read TGTGCCAGCAGCGTAGGGGGAGAATCCTCTGGGGCCAACGTCCTGACTTTC. Filled out from reference TRBV9 and TRBJ2-6, the complete variable domain reads DSGVTQTPKHLITATGQRVTLRCSPRSGDLSVYWYQQSLDQGLQFLIQYYNGEERAKGNILERFSAQQFPDLHSELNLSSLELGDSALYFCASSVGGESSGANVLTFGAGSRLTVL.